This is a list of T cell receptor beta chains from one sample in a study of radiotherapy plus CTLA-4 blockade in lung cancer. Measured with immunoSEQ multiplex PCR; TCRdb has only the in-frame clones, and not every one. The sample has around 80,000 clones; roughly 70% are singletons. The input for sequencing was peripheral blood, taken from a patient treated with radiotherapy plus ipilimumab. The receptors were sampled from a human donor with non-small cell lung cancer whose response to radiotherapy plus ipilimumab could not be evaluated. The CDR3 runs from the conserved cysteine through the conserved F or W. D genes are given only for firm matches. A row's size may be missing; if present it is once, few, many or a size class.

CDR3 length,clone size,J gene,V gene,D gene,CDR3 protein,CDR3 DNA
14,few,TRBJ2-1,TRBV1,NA,CTSLSLGAYNEQFF,TGCACCAGCCTTTCGCTAGGGGCGTACAATGAGCAGTTCTTC
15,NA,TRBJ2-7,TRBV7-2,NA,CASSFGAGDGHEQYF,TGTGCCAGCAGCTTTGGGGCAGGGGACGGCCACGAGCAGTACTTC
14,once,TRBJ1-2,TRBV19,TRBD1,CASREDRVRDGYTF,TGTGCCAGTAGAGAAGACAGGGTAAGGGATGGCTACACCTTC
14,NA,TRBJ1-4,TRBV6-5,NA,CASSEMRTNEKLFF,TGTGCCAGCAGTGAAATGAGGACTAATGAAAAACTGTTTTTT
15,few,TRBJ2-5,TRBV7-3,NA,CASSLGTGYQETQYF,TGTGCCAGCAGCCTGGGTACAGGATACCAAGAGACCCAGTACTTC
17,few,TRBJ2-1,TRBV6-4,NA,CASSEIGGRSSYNEQFF,TGTGCCAGCAGTGAAATCGGCGGGCGAAGCTCCTACAATGAGCAGTTCTTC
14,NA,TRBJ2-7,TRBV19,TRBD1,CASSAGGLTYEQYF,TGTGCCAGTAGTGCAGGGGGCCTTACCTACGAGCAGTACTTC
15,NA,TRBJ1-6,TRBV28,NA,CASSRTELLGSPLHF,TGTGCCAGCAGTCGAACGGAGCTACTCGGGTCACCCCTCCACTTT
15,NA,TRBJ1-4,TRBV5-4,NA,CASSLGGAPDEKLFF,TGTGCCAGCAGCCTCGGGGGGGCGCCTGATGAAAAACTGTTTTTT
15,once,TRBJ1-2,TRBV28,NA,CASSWPGTPNYGYTF,TGTGCCAGCAGCTGGCCGGGGACTCCTAACTATGGCTACACCTTC
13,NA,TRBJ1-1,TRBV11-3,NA,CASSFNRDTEAFF,TGTGCCAGCAGCTTTAACCGGGACACTGAAGCTTTCTTT
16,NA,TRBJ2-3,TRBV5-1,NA,CASSPPGGSGTDTQYF,TGCGCCAGCAGCCCCCCCGGCGGTTCTGGCACAGATACGCAGTATTTT
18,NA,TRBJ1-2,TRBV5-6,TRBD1,CASSRFTLQGMHRSGYTF,TGTGCCAGCAGCCGCTTTACTTTACAGGGGATGCACCGGAGTGGCTACACCTTC
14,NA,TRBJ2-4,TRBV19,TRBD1,CASSPPGGSDIQYF,TGTGCCAGTAGCCCCCCAGGGGGTTCGGACATTCAGTACTTC
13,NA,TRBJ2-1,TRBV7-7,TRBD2,CASSLSGGGEQFF,TGTGCCAGCAGCCTTAGTGGGGGGGGTGAGCAGTTCTTC
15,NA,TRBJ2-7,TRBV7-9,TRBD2,CASSLGIGGDYEQYF,TGTGCCAGCAGCTTAGGCATCGGGGGGGATTACGAGCAGTACTTC
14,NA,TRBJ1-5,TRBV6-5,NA,CASSEQGMNQPQHF,TGTGCCAGCAGTGAGCAGGGTATGAATCAGCCCCAGCATTTT
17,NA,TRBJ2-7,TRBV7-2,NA,CASSLASLRDKGYEQYF,TGTGCCAGCAGCTTAGCGTCTTTGAGGGACAAGGGCTACGAGCAGTACTTC
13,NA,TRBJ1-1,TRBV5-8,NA,CASRPRGIGEAFF,TGTGCCAGCAGGCCGCGGGGTATTGGGGAAGCTTTCTTT
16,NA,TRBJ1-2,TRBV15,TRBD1,CATSALHRDSNYGYTF,TGTGCCACCAGCGCCCTCCACCGGGACAGTAACTATGGCTACACCTTC
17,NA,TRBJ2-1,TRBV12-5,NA,CASGSHGGSGTYNEQFF,TGTGCTAGTGGTTCGCACGGGGGTTCAGGGACCTACAATGAGCAGTTCTTC
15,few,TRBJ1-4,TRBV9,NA,CASSVGVSRNEKLFF,TGTGCCAGCAGCGTAGGTGTCAGTCGTAATGAAAAACTGTTTTTT
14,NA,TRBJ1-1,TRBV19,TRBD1,CASYPTGNSIEAFF,TGTGCCAGCTATCCGACAGGGAACTCCATTGAAGCTTTCTTT
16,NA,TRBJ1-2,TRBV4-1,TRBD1,CASSLSHGTANYGYTF,TGCGCCAGCAGCCTAAGCCACGGGACAGCTAACTATGGCTACACCTTC
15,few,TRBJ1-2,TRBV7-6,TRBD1,CASSPLPDRAYGYTF,TGTGCCAGCAGCCCTCTCCCGGACAGGGCCTATGGCTACACCTTC
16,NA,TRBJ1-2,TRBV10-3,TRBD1,CAISESRGDRIYGYTF,TGTGCCATCAGTGAGTCTCGAGGGGACAGAATATATGGCTACACCTTC
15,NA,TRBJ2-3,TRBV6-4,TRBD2,CASSVSSGSTDTQYF,TGTGCCAGCAGTGTGTCTAGCGGGAGCACAGATACGCAGTATTTT
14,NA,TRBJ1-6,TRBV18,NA,CASSPAGPNSPLHF,TGTGCCAGCTCACCGGCGGGACCTAATTCACCCCTCCACTTT
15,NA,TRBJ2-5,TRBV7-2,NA,CASSFNSGEGETQYF,TGTGCCAGCAGCTTTAACTCTGGAGAGGGAGAGACCCAGTACTTC
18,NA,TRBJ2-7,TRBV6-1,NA,CASSEDGVAWPHSYEQYF,TGTGCCAGCAGTGAAGACGGTGTAGCATGGCCTCACTCCTACGAGCAGTACTTC
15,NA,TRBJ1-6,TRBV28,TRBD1,CASSLDGQGNSPLHF,TGTGCCAGCAGTTTAGATGGACAGGGGAACTCACCCCTCCACTTT
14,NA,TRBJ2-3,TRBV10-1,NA,CASSESTGQTGRYF,TGCGCCAGCAGTGAGTCGACCGGACAGACGGGGCGGTATTTT
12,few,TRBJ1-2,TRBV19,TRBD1,CASMDRVIGYTF,TGTGCCAGTATGGACAGGGTAATTGGCTACACCTTC
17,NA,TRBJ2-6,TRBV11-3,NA,CASSSKGRGEGANVLTF,TGTGCCAGCAGCTCAAAGGGCAGGGGCGAGGGGGCCAACGTCCTGACTTTC
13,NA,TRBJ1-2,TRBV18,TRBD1,CASSPDREYGYTF,TGTGCCAGCTCACCAGACAGGGAGTATGGCTACACCTTC
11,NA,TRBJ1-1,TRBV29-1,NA,CSVLAGSEAFF,TGCAGCGTTCTGGCCGGGTCTGAAGCTTTCTTT
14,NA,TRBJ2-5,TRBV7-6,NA,CASSLGGGGETQYF,TGTGCCAGCAGCCTCGGGGGAGGAGGGGAGACCCAGTACTTC
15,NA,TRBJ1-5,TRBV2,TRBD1,CASSDRGQGAQPQHF,TGTGCCAGCAGTGATCGGGGACAGGGGGCTCAGCCCCAGCATTTT
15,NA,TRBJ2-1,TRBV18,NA,CASSPLGGEYNEQFF,TGTGCCAGCTCACCATTGGGCGGGGAATACAATGAGCAGTTCTTC
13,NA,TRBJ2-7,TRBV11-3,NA,CASSFGAGREQYF,TGTGCCAGCAGCTTCGGCGCGGGGAGGGAGCAGTACTTC
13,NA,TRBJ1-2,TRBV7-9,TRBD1,CASSPGQGARYTF,TGTGCCAGCAGCCCAGGACAGGGGGCAAGGTACACCTTC
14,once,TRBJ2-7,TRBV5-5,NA,CASSLTRTTYEQYF,TGTGCCAGCAGCTTGACCCGGACTACATACGAGCAGTACTTC
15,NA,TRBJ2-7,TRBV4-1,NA,CASSRPRAGSYEQYF,TGCGCCAGCAGCCGCCCGAGAGCCGGTTCCTACGAGCAGTACTTC
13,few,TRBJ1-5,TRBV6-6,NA,CASSYGGDGPQHF,TGTGCCAGCAGTTACGGAGGAGACGGACCCCAGCATTTT
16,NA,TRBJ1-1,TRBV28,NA,CATMGFSAGGGTEAFF,TGTGCCACCATGGGGTTTTCGGCGGGCGGGGGCACTGAAGCTTTCTTT
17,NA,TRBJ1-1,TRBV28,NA,CASSSLMGLTRNTEAFF,TGTGCCAGCAGTTCCCTCATGGGGCTCACACGGAACACTGAAGCTTTCTTT
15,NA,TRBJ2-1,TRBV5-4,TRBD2,CASTGGALLYNEQFF,TGTGCCAGTACCGGGGGGGCCCTTCTATACAATGAGCAGTTCTTC
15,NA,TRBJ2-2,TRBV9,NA,CASSVDGKNTGELFF,TGTGCCAGCAGCGTCGACGGGAAGAACACCGGGGAGCTGTTTTTT
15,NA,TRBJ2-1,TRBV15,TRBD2,CATSRSASGDNEQFF,TGTGCCACCAGCAGGTCGGCTAGCGGGGACAATGAGCAGTTCTTC
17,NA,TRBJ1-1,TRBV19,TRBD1,CASSYRDRGYGNTEAFF,TGTGCCAGTAGTTACCGGGACAGGGGTTACGGGAACACTGAAGCTTTCTTT
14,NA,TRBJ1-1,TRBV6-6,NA,CASSYSSGETEAFF,TGTGCCAGCAGTTACTCCAGCGGGGAGACTGAAGCTTTCTTT
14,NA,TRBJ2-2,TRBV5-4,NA,CASSLTVLSRELFF,TGTGCCAGCAGCTTGACAGTATTAAGCCGGGAGCTGTTTTTT
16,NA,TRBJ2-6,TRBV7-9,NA,CASSLVRSSGANVLTF,TGTGCCAGCAGCTTAGTGAGGTCCTCTGGGGCCAACGTCCTGACTTTC
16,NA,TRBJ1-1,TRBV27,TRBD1,CASSSGTVPLNTEAFF,TGTGCCAGCAGTTCGGGGACAGTCCCCCTGAACACTGAAGCTTTCTTT
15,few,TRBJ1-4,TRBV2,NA,CASRPVGQNGEKLFF,TGTGCCAGCAGGCCCGTGGGGCAGAATGGGGAAAAACTGTTTTTT
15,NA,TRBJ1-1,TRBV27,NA,CASSLFRDASTEAFF,TGTGCCAGCAGTTTATTCCGAGATGCAAGCACTGAAGCTTTCTTT
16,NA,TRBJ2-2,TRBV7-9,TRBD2,CASSSSRGESTGELFF,TGTGCCAGCAGCTCCAGCCGGGGGGAGAGCACCGGGGAGCTGTTTTTT
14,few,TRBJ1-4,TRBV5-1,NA,CASSLGTVNEKLFF,TGCGCCAGCAGCTTGGGGACAGTCAATGAAAAACTGTTTTTT
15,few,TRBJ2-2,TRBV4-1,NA,CASSLSGANTGELFF,TGCGCCAGCAGCCTCTCCGGAGCGAACACCGGGGAGCTGTTTTTT
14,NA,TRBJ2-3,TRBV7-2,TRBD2,CASSLWRGTDTQYF,TGTGCCAGCAGCTTATGGCGGGGGACAGATACGCAGTATTTT